Listed below are T cell receptor beta chains from one sample, sequenced in a study of OX40 agonist ivuxolimab in advanced cancers. The table came from immunoSEQ multiplex PCR; TCRdb's copy has only in-frame clones and leaves some out. This sample has 40,000 to 45,000 clones, with around 80% found just once. The material sequenced was CD4+ or CD8+ T cells sorted from blood, taken in a trial of the OX40 agonist ivuxolimab. These receptor sequences come from an adult with an advanced solid tumor such as melanoma, head and neck, liver or kidney cancer. The CDR3 runs from the conserved cysteine through the conserved F or W. The order of the fields is D gene, J gene, V gene, clone size, CDR3 protein, CDR3 DNA. A D gene is named only where the DNA matches it firmly. Size values are once, few and many counts, or a class for expanded clones, and some rows have none.

d_call: TRBD1
j_call: TRBJ2-1
v_call: TRBV2
clone_size: NA
cdr3_aa: CASSAQGVPYNEQFF
cdr3_nt: TGTGCCAGCAGTGCCCAGGGGGTGCCCTACAATGAGCAGTTCTTC

d_call: TRBD1
j_call: TRBJ1-6
v_call: TRBV12-5
clone_size: NA
cdr3_aa: CASGMQTGAQLYSPLHF
cdr3_nt: TGTGCTAGTGGCATGCAGACAGGGGCGCAATTGTATTCACCCCTCCACTTT

d_call: NA
j_call: TRBJ2-5
v_call: TRBV7-3
clone_size: NA
cdr3_aa: CASSPRGEETQYF
cdr3_nt: TGTGCCAGCAGCCCCAGGGGGGAAGAGACCCAGTACTTC

d_call: NA
j_call: TRBJ2-3
v_call: TRBV7-3
clone_size: NA
cdr3_aa: CASSLGLEDTQYF
cdr3_nt: TGTGCCAGCAGCTTGGGGTTGGAAGATACGCAGTATTTT

d_call: NA
j_call: TRBJ1-5
v_call: TRBV30
clone_size: NA
cdr3_aa: CAWSGAYNQPQHF
cdr3_nt: TGTGCCTGGTCGGGGGCGTACAATCAGCCCCAGCATTTT

d_call: TRBD2
j_call: TRBJ2-1
v_call: TRBV2
clone_size: NA
cdr3_aa: CASSGTSGRAQQFF
cdr3_nt: TGTGCCAGCAGTGGGACTAGCGGGAGGGCCCAGCAGTTCTTC

d_call: NA
j_call: TRBJ2-1
v_call: TRBV2
clone_size: NA
cdr3_aa: CASDRDFDNEQFF
cdr3_nt: TGTGCCAGCGACCGGGACTTCGACAATGAGCAGTTCTTC

d_call: TRBD2
j_call: TRBJ2-3
v_call: TRBV7-9
clone_size: NA
cdr3_aa: CASSHGLAQTSTDTQYF
cdr3_nt: TGTGCCAGCAGCCACGGACTAGCCCAGACTAGCACAGATACGCAGTATTTT

d_call: NA
j_call: TRBJ2-7
v_call: TRBV13
clone_size: NA
cdr3_aa: CASSLVPYEQYF
cdr3_nt: TGTGCCAGCAGCTTAGTGCCCTACGAGCAGTACTTC

d_call: NA
j_call: TRBJ1-1
v_call: TRBV27
clone_size: NA
cdr3_aa: CASSPLPFFQGSTEAFF
cdr3_nt: TGTGCCAGCAGTCCCCTTCCATTTTTTCAGGGATCCACTGAAGCTTTCTTT

d_call: NA
j_call: TRBJ1-5
v_call: TRBV6-6
clone_size: NA
cdr3_aa: CASSIQGRREGQPQHF
cdr3_nt: TGTGCCAGCAGTATCCAAGGGCGTCGGGAGGGTCAGCCCCAGCATTTT

d_call: NA
j_call: TRBJ2-5
v_call: TRBV30
clone_size: few
cdr3_aa: CAWSVRVQETQYF
cdr3_nt: TGTGCCTGGAGTGTACGCGTTCAAGAGACCCAGTACTTC

d_call: NA
j_call: TRBJ2-2
v_call: TRBV30
clone_size: NA
cdr3_aa: CAWTGLLTGELFF
cdr3_nt: TGTGCCTGGACCGGACTCCTCACCGGGGAGCTGTTTTTT

d_call: NA
j_call: TRBJ1-3
v_call: TRBV6-1
clone_size: NA
cdr3_aa: CASLPPVENTIYF
cdr3_nt: TGTGCCAGCCTCCCCCCGGTGGAAAACACCATATATTTT

d_call: NA
j_call: TRBJ1-4
v_call: TRBV4-3
clone_size: NA
cdr3_aa: CASSPHKGSNEKLFF
cdr3_nt: TGCGCCAGCAGCCCTCACAAGGGGAGTAATGAAAAACTGTTTTTT

d_call: TRBD2
j_call: TRBJ2-4
v_call: TRBV28
clone_size: few
cdr3_aa: CASGNLAGGENIQYF
cdr3_nt: TGTGCCAGCGGAAATTTAGCGGGGGGAGAAAACATTCAGTACTTC

d_call: TRBD2
j_call: TRBJ2-1
v_call: TRBV6-6
clone_size: NA
cdr3_aa: CASSRTSGRMNEQFF
cdr3_nt: TGTGCCAGCAGTCGGACTAGCGGGAGGATGAATGAGCAGTTCTTC

d_call: NA
j_call: TRBJ1-1
v_call: TRBV25-1
clone_size: NA
cdr3_aa: CASNLRGAEAFF
cdr3_nt: TGTGCCAGCAATTTGAGGGGGGCTGAAGCTTTCTTT

d_call: TRBD1
j_call: TRBJ2-7
v_call: TRBV5-1
clone_size: NA
cdr3_aa: CASRNRDRGSEQYF
cdr3_nt: TGCGCCAGCCGCAACCGGGACAGGGGGAGCGAGCAGTACTTC

d_call: NA
j_call: TRBJ1-2
v_call: TRBV18
clone_size: NA
cdr3_aa: CASSPPSTRNYGYTF
cdr3_nt: TGTGCCAGCTCACCACCATCGACCAGAAACTATGGCTACACCTTC

d_call: TRBD1
j_call: TRBJ1-1
v_call: TRBV5-3
clone_size: NA
cdr3_aa: CASGRGGINTEAFF
cdr3_nt: TGTGCCAGCGGAAGAGGGGGCATTAACACTGAAGCTTTCTTT

d_call: NA
j_call: TRBJ1-2
v_call: TRBV19
clone_size: NA
cdr3_aa: CASSFFLSPYGYTF
cdr3_nt: TGTGCCAGTAGTTTCTTCCTGAGCCCCTATGGCTACACCTTC

d_call: NA
j_call: TRBJ2-1
v_call: TRBV12-2
clone_size: NA
cdr3_aa: CASRSTHGLAGYNEQFF
cdr3_nt: TGTGCAAGTCGCTCAACCCATGGGCTAGCGGGATACAATGAGCAGTTCTTC

d_call: NA
j_call: TRBJ1-5
v_call: TRBV21-1
clone_size: NA
cdr3_aa: CASSKTGGRGRDQPQHF
cdr3_nt: TGTGCCAGCAGCAAAACGGGCGGTCGGGGTAGGGATCAGCCCCAGCATTTT

d_call: NA
j_call: TRBJ2-1
v_call: TRBV5-1
clone_size: NA
cdr3_aa: CASSLGYRSEQFF
cdr3_nt: TGCGCCAGCAGCTTGGGTTACCGGAGTGAGCAGTTCTTC

d_call: TRBD2
j_call: TRBJ2-1
v_call: TRBV27
clone_size: NA
cdr3_aa: CASSSTSGRRNEQFF
cdr3_nt: TGTGCCAGCAGCTCCACTAGCGGGAGGAGGAATGAGCAGTTCTTC

d_call: NA
j_call: TRBJ1-2
v_call: TRBV29-1
clone_size: NA
cdr3_aa: CSVDYLARNYGYTF
cdr3_nt: TGCAGCGTTGATTACCTAGCCCGAAACTATGGCTACACCTTC

d_call: NA
j_call: TRBJ1-2
v_call: TRBV19
clone_size: NA
cdr3_aa: CASSTSYYGYTF
cdr3_nt: TGTGCCAGTAGTACTTCATACTATGGCTACACCTTC

d_call: TRBD2
j_call: TRBJ2-1
v_call: TRBV19
clone_size: NA
cdr3_aa: CASRRTSGHNEQFF
cdr3_nt: TGTGCCAGTAGGAGGACTAGCGGACACAATGAGCAGTTCTTC

d_call: TRBD2
j_call: TRBJ2-3
v_call: TRBV14
clone_size: NA
cdr3_aa: CASSPGTGTSVGGDTQYF
cdr3_nt: TGTGCCAGCAGCCCCGGTACCGGGACTAGCGTCGGGGGAGATACGCAGTATTTT

d_call: NA
j_call: TRBJ2-5
v_call: TRBV5-6
clone_size: NA
cdr3_aa: CASSFRGRLETQYF
cdr3_nt: TGTGCCAGCAGCTTCAGGGGTCGGTTAGAGACCCAGTACTTC

d_call: TRBD1
j_call: TRBJ1-2
v_call: TRBV6-6
clone_size: NA
cdr3_aa: CASNPDRGPNYGYTF
cdr3_nt: TGTGCCAGCAACCCTGACAGGGGGCCTAACTATGGCTACACCTTC

d_call: TRBD1
j_call: TRBJ2-4
v_call: TRBV7-9
clone_size: NA
cdr3_aa: CASSLGTGNIQYF
cdr3_nt: TGTGCCAGCAGCTTAGGGACAGGAAACATTCAGTACTTC

d_call: TRBD2
j_call: TRBJ2-3
v_call: TRBV4-3
clone_size: NA
cdr3_aa: CASSQLSGSSTDTQYF
cdr3_nt: TGCGCCAGCAGCCAACTTAGCGGGTCTAGTACAGATACGCAGTATTTT

d_call: NA
j_call: TRBJ1-2
v_call: TRBV28
clone_size: NA
cdr3_aa: CASSLVGNWRDGYTF
cdr3_nt: TGTGCCAGCAGTTTAGTCGGGAATTGGCGCGATGGCTACACCTTC

d_call: NA
j_call: TRBJ1-1
v_call: TRBV4-2
clone_size: NA
cdr3_aa: CASSQDGQGPTEAFF
cdr3_nt: TGTGCCAGCAGCCAGGATGGGCAGGGACCGACTGAAGCTTTCTTT

d_call: NA
j_call: TRBJ2-1
v_call: TRBV9
clone_size: NA
cdr3_aa: CASSRVRGWSYNEQFF
cdr3_nt: TGTGCCAGCAGCAGGGTTAGGGGGTGGTCCTACAATGAGCAGTTCTTC

d_call: NA
j_call: TRBJ1-5
v_call: TRBV18
clone_size: NA
cdr3_aa: CASSPSRDYNQPQHF
cdr3_nt: TGTGCCAGCTCACCATCCAGGGATTACAATCAGCCCCAGCATTTT

d_call: NA
j_call: TRBJ1-6
v_call: TRBV28
clone_size: once
cdr3_aa: CASSLSGEENSPLHF
cdr3_nt: TGTGCCAGCAGTTTATCAGGGGAGGAAAATTCACCCCTCCACTTT

d_call: TRBD2
j_call: TRBJ2-7
v_call: TRBV5-1
clone_size: once
cdr3_aa: CASSYRTSGAYEQYF
cdr3_nt: TGCGCCAGCAGCTACCGGACTAGCGGGGCCTACGAGCAGTACTTC

d_call: NA
j_call: TRBJ2-7
v_call: TRBV27
clone_size: NA
cdr3_aa: CASSLSNHPTYEQYF
cdr3_nt: TGTGCCAGCAGTTTATCGAATCATCCAACCTACGAGCAGTACTTC

d_call: NA
j_call: TRBJ1-5
v_call: TRBV12-5
clone_size: NA
cdr3_aa: CASGRGDNMGQPQHF
cdr3_nt: TGTGCTAGTGGAAGGGGAGACAATATGGGTCAGCCCCAGCATTTT

d_call: TRBD2
j_call: TRBJ2-2
v_call: TRBV28
clone_size: NA
cdr3_aa: CASSSWGLAGGPGELFF
cdr3_nt: TGTGCCAGCAGTTCCTGGGGACTAGCGGGAGGGCCGGGGGAGCTGTTTTTT

d_call: TRBD1
j_call: TRBJ1-4
v_call: TRBV30
clone_size: NA
cdr3_aa: CAWSVWGTGDEKLFF
cdr3_nt: TGTGCCTGGAGTGTATGGGGGACAGGGGATGAAAAACTGTTTTTT

d_call: TRBD2
j_call: TRBJ2-7
v_call: TRBV6-6
clone_size: once
cdr3_aa: CASRGSGRELEQYF
cdr3_nt: TGTGCCAGCAGGGGTAGCGGGAGAGAGTTGGAGCAGTACTTC

d_call: NA
j_call: TRBJ2-1
v_call: TRBV29-1
clone_size: NA
cdr3_aa: CSVEMWGNEQFF
cdr3_nt: TGCAGCGTTGAGATGTGGGGCAATGAGCAGTTCTTC

d_call: NA
j_call: TRBJ1-3
v_call: TRBV6-1
clone_size: NA
cdr3_aa: CASMSGGNTIYF
cdr3_nt: TGTGCCAGCATGTCGGGGGGAAACACCATATATTTT

d_call: NA
j_call: TRBJ2-2
v_call: TRBV11-2
clone_size: NA
cdr3_aa: CATRLHTGELFF
cdr3_nt: TGTGCCACTCGATTGCACACCGGGGAGCTGTTTTTT

d_call: NA
j_call: TRBJ2-2
v_call: TRBV7-2
clone_size: NA
cdr3_aa: CASSLEAGLRTGELFF
cdr3_nt: TGTGCCAGCAGCTTGGAGGCAGGACTAAGAACCGGGGAGCTGTTTTTT

d_call: NA
j_call: TRBJ2-5
v_call: TRBV11-2
clone_size: NA
cdr3_aa: CASSPLGGHFETQYF
cdr3_nt: TGTGCCAGCAGCCCACTCGGGGGCCATTTTGAGACCCAGTACTTC

d_call: NA
j_call: TRBJ1-2
v_call: TRBV28
clone_size: NA
cdr3_aa: CASSSSTGGYTF
cdr3_nt: TGTGCCAGCAGTTCCTCGACGGGCGGCTACACCTTC

d_call: NA
j_call: TRBJ1-5
v_call: TRBV6-6
clone_size: NA
cdr3_aa: CASSALQGFQPQHF
cdr3_nt: TGTGCCAGCAGTGCACTACAGGGATTTCAGCCCCAGCATTTT

d_call: NA
j_call: TRBJ1-2
v_call: TRBV30
clone_size: NA
cdr3_aa: CAWSGIGEGGLDFGYTF
cdr3_nt: TGTGCCTGGAGTGGTATCGGGGAAGGGGGTTTGGATTTTGGCTACACCTTC